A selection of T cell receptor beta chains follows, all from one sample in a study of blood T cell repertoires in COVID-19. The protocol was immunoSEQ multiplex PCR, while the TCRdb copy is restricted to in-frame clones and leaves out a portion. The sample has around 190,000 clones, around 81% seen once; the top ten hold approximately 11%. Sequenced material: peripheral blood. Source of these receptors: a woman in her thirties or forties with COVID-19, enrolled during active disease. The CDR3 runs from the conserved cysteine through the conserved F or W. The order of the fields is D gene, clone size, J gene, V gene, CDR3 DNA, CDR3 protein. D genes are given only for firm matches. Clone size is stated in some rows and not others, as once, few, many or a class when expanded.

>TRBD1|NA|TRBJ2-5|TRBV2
TGTGCCAGCAGTGAAGGCAGGGGGAACCAAGAGACCCAGTACTTC
CASSEGRGNQETQYF
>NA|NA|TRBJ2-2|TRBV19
TGTGCCAGTAGTGGAGGCCCGATCAGGGAGCTGTTTTTT
CASSGGPIRELFF
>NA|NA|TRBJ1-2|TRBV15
TGTGCCACCAGCAGAGAGAGGGAGGACACGTATGGCTACACCTTC
CATSREREDTYGYTF
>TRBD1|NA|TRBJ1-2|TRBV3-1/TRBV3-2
TGTGCCAGCAGACATACAGTACAGGGGGAAGGCTACACCTTC
CASRHTVQGEGYTF
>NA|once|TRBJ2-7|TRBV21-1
TGTGCCAGCGGCTATACTAGCGGGATCACATCCTACGAGCAGTACTTC
CASGYTSGITSYEQYF
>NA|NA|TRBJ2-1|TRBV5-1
TGCGCCAGCAGCCTGGACTGGAGCTCCTACAATGAGCAGTTCTTC
CASSLDWSSYNEQFF
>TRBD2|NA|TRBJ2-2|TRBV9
TGTGCCAGCAGCGTCGGACTAGCCGGGGAGCTGTTTTTT
CASSVGLAGELFF
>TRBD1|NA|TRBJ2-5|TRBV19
TGTGCCAGTCAACAACCGGGACAGGGAAAAGAGACCCAGTACTTC
CASQQPGQGKETQYF
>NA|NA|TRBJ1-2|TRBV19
TGTGCCAGTAGTACTAAAAGAAGCCTGGACTATGGCTACACCTTC
CASSTKRSLDYGYTF
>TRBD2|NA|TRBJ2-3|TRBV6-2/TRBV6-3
TGTGCCAGCAGTTACTCTAGACTAGCGGGGGCCAGGACAGATACGCAGTATTTT
CASSYSRLAGARTDTQYF
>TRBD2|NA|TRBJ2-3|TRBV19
TGTGCCAGTAGTATACAAACGGGAGGGGATACGCAGTATTTT
CASSIQTGGDTQYF
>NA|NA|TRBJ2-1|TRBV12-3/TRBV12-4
TGTGCCAGCAGCCCCGGAGGGGGCCATGAGCAGTTCTTC
CASSPGGGHEQFF
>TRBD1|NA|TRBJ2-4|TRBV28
TGTGCCAGCAGTGGACAGGCCCGACGAGCCAAAAACATTCAGTACTTC
CASSGQARRAKNIQYF
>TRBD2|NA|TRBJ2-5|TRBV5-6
TGTGCCAGCAGCCCCGGACTAGGGCAAGAGACCCAGTACTTC
CASSPGLGQETQYF
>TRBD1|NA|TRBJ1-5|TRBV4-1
TGCGCCAGCAGCCTACGACAGGGGGATCAGCCCCAGCATTTT
CASSLRQGDQPQHF
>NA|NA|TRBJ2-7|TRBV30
TGTGCCTGGAGGACAGATTCCTACGAGCAGTACTTC
CAWRTDSYEQYF
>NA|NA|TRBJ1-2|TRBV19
TGTGCCAGTAGTATCCAGGGGCCGAACTATGGCTACACCTTC
CASSIQGPNYGYTF
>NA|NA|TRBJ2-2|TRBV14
TGTGCCAGCAGCCAAGATGAGCTCTTAAACACCGGGGAGCTGTTTTTT
CASSQDELLNTGELFF
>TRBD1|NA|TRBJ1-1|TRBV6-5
TGTGCCATACACAGGGGTATGAACACTGAAGCTTTCTTT
CAIHRGMNTEAFF
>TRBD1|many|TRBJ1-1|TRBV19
TGTGCCAGTAGAGAGCAGGGGGCGAACACTGAAGCTTTCTTT
CASREQGANTEAFF
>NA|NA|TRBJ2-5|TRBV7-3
TGTGCCAGCAGCTTGACTAGGATAGAGACCCAGTACTTC
CASSLTRIETQYF
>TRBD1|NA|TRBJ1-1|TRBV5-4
TGTGCCAGCAGTCCCCGACAGGGTATGAACACTGAAGCTTTCTTT
CASSPRQGMNTEAFF
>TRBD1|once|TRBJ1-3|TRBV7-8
TGTGCCAGCAGCTCCGGGACAGGCATATCCGGAAACACCATATATTTT
CASSSGTGISGNTIYF
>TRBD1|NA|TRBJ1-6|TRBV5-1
TGCGCCAGCAGCTGGGACAGGAGTTCACCCCTCCACTTT
CASSWDRSSPLHF
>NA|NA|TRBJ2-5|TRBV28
TGTGCCAGCATGGTAGCGGCAGAGACCCAGTACTTC
CASMVAAETQYF
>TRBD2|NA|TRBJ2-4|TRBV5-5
TGTGCCAGCAGCTTGTTCAGCGGGACGTTAGCCAAAAACATTCAGTACTTC
CASSLFSGTLAKNIQYF
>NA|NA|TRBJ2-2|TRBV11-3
TGTGCCAGCAGCTTTAGGGAAGCAGGGGATACCGGGGAGCTGTTTTTT
CASSFREAGDTGELFF
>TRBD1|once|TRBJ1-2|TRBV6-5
TGTGCCAGCAGTTACTCAGCAGGGGGTAACTATGGCTACACCTTC
CASSYSAGGNYGYTF
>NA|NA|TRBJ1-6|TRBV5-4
TGTGCCAGCAGCTTTACCAGTTCACCCCTCCACTTT
CASSFTSSPLHF
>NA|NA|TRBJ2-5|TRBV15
TGTGCCACCAGTATCCATCTCCAGGGGGAGACCCAGTACTTC
CATSIHLQGETQYF
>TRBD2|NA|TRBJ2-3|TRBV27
TGTGCCAGCAGTTCGATAGCGGGAGGGTTAGATACGCAGTATTTT
CASSSIAGGLDTQYF
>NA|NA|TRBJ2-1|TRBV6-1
TGTGCCAGCAGTGAAGCACAACAGGGATACAATGAGCAGTTCTTC
CASSEAQQGYNEQFF
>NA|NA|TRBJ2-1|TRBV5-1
TGCGCCAGCAGCTTGAGGGCGGGATTAGATGAGCAGTTCTTC
CASSLRAGLDEQFF
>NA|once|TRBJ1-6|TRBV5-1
TGCGCCAGCAGCTCAAAGGGGGTTGGTTCACCCCTCCACTTT
CASSSKGVGSPLHF
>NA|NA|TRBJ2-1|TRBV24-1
TGTGCCACCAGTGATTTTAGGCAGGGCTACAATGAGCAGTTCTTC
CATSDFRQGYNEQFF
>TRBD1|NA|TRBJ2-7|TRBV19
TGTGCCAGTAGACGGACAGGCGACTCCTACGAGCAGTACTTC
CASRRTGDSYEQYF
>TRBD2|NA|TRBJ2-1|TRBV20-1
TGCAGTGCTAGTCTTCCTAGCGGGAGGTCCTACAATGAGCAGTTCTTC
CSASLPSGRSYNEQFF
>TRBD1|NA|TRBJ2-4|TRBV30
TGTGCCGCCGGGACAGGGTCTTTAGCCAAAAACATTCAGTACTTC
CAAGTGSLAKNIQYF
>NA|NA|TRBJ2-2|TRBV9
TGTGCCAGCAGCGGCCGGGACTTTGACACCGGGGAGCTGTTTTTT
CASSGRDFDTGELFF
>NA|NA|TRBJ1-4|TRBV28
TGTGCCAGCAGCTCCTCCGGCGGACTGAGAAATGAAAAACTGTTTTTT
CASSSSGGLRNEKLFF
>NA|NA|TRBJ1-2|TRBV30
TGTGCCTGGAGTAAGGGAGACAACTATGGCTACACCTTC
CAWSKGDNYGYTF
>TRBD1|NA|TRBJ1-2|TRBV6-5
TGTGCCAGCAGTTACGACAGGGTGGCCTATGGCTACACCTTC
CASSYDRVAYGYTF